There are many counts of the clone carrying this TCR beta chain. Unmatched junction bases numbered 6, after V lost 7 bases and J lost 3 bases. CDR1 MNHEY and CDR2 SMNVEV come from the germline V gene (reference sequence). The CDR3 covers 14 residues. These data are taken from a study of blood T cell repertoires in COVID-19. Study context: Samples taken during acute and convalescent COVID-19 were collected in the United States, Italy and Spain. T cells, B-cell-depleted T cells, or PBMCs provided the cDNA or gDNA that served as material.

Original processing notes: Amplification with reference gene primers provided the estimates of nucleated cell counts. Profiling relied on immunoSEQ multiplex PCR, and the TCRdb table lists in-frame clones only, not all of them. Clonal size and the V and J genes are those of that table, whereas D and trimming came from the DNA. Here the sample spans a few hundred thousand clones, roughly 90% being singletons. Material for sequencing was peripheral blood. This clonotype was obtained from a woman aged 25 to 39 with acute or convalescent COVID-19. This sequence joins TRBV27 and TRBJ2-1; 7 bases are shared with TRBD2. The CDR3 region has the DNA TGTGCCAGCACACCGGCTAGCGGCTACAATGAGCAGTTCTTC. Translated, it gives CASTPASGYNEQFF.